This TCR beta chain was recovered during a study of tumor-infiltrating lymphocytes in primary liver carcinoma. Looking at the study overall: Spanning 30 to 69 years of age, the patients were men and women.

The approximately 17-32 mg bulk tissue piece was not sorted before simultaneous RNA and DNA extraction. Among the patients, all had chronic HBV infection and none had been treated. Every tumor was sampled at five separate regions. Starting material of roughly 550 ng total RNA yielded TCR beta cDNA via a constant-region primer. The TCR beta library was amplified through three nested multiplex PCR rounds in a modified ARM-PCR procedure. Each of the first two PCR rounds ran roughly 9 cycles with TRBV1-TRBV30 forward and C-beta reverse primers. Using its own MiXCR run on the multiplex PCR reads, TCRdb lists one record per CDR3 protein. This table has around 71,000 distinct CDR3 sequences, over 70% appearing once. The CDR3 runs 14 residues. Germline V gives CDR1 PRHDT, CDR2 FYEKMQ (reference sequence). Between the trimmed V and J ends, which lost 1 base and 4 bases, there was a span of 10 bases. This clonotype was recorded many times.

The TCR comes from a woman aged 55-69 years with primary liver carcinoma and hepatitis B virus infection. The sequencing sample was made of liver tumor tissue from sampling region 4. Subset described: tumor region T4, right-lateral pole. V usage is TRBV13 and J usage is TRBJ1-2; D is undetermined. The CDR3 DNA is TGTGCCAGCAGCTTAGTGGGCTCCGGCTATGGCTACACCTTC. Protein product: CASSLVGSGYGYTF.